These 24 T cell receptor beta chains came from one sample sequenced in a study of CD8+ T cells in alopecia areata. As the sequencing template, cDNA was produced by extracting RNA and reverse transcribing it. Libraries were prepared by immunoSEQ multiplex PCR; TCRdb keeps only in-frame clonotypes and omits some of them. The sample yields roughly 110,000 clones, without any singletons. What was sequenced was lesional skin. The receptors come from a C3H/HeJ mouse with alopecia areata. This mouse strain has H2-k as its MHC haplotype.

This clone was observed many times. Genes and germline are mouse. The read stops 4 residues short of the end of the CDR3; the missing end is completed from the germline J gene. The genes are TRBV1 and TRBJ2-1; 12 positions agree with TRBD2. This CDR3 has 16 residues. Germline V lookup: CDR1 NSQYPW, CDR2 LRSPGD (reference sequence). V dropped 0 bases and J dropped 6; count of bases not matched to a gene: 3. CDR3 loop: CTCSAETGGALAEQFF. CDR3 DNA, as far as it was read: TGCACCTGCAGTGCAGAGACTGGGGGGGCGCTTGCT.

This clone was counted only a few times. All gene names here are mouse names. From the germline J gene comes the end of the CDR3, since the read stops 4 residues before it. The chain recombines TRBV1 with TRBJ1-2; D might be TRBD1 (6 bases). CDR3 length equals 16 residues. The germline gives CDR1 NSQYPW, CDR2 LRSPGD (reference sequence). V lost 2 bases to trimming and J lost 1 base, with 14 bases between them. CDR3 DNA (partial): TGCACCTGCAGTGCAAACAGGGTAAAAGGAAACTCC. Translation gives CTCSANRVKGNS. The full CDR3 protein reads CTCSANRVKGNSDYTF.

As for this clone: Genes and germline are mouse. The CDR3 extends 4 residues past the end of the read, so its final part is completed from the germline J gene. The chain couples TRBV13-3 to TRBJ2-3, with 8 bases identical to TRBD2. This CDR3 is 16 amino acids long. Trimming took 0 bases from V and 0 from J; bases not matched to a gene: 3. The germline gives CDR1 NNHDY, CDR2 SYVADS. The DNA read from the CDR3 is TGTGCCAGCAGTGATGGGACTGGGACCAGTGCAGAA. This sequence encodes CASSDGTGTSAE. The complete CDR3 reads CASSDGTGTSAETLYF.

This clone was found a few times. Genes here carry mouse names. The CDR3 extends 4 residues past the end of the read, so its final part is completed from the germline J gene. The V gene is TRBV1, the J gene TRBJ2-3; tentatively, D is TRBD1 (5 bases). The CDR3 length is 15 residues. V dropped 5 bases and J dropped 0 bases, with 12 bases sitting between them. The germline V gene has CDR1 NSQYPW and CDR2 LRSPGD (reference sequence). Incomplete CDR3 DNA: TGCACCTGCAGTTCCGGACAAAATAGTGCAGAA. Protein: CTCSSGQNSAE. Given in full, the CDR3 is CTCSSGQNSAETLYF.

In regard to this clone: Gene labels here are mouse ones. The sequence runs out 4 residues before the end of the CDR3; the remainder is reconstructed from the germline J gene. V usage is TRBV1 and J usage is TRBJ2-5; the D gene is possibly TRBD2 (6 bases). Germline V gene data show CDR1 as NSQYPW and CDR2 as LRSPGD (reference sequence). The CDR3 is 13 residues long. The CDR3 region is CTCSGWGEDTQYF. The sequenced part of the CDR3 DNA is TGCACCTGCAGTGGCTGGGGAGAAGAC.

In regard to this clone: Genes and germline come from the mouse. The sequenced fragment ends 4 residues before the CDR3 boundary, so the rest is inferred from the germline J gene. This chain uses TRBV14 with TRBJ2-1, with D possibly being TRBD1 (5 bases). The CDR3 contains 14 residues. The germline gives CDR1 SGHDT, CDR2 FRDEAV. Trimming cost V 3 bases and J 2 bases, with 9 bases left between them. CDR3: CASSSGRDYAEQFF. The part of the CDR3 DNA that was read is TGTGCCAGCAGTTCAGGGAGAGACTATGCT.

Points on this clone: Gene names are the mouse ones. The read ends 4 residues before the CDR3 terminus; that terminus is restored from the germline J gene. V gene TRBV19 combines with J gene TRBJ2-4; 8 bases map to TRBD2. This CDR3 region has 16 residues. Germline CDR1 is FNHDT and CDR2 is SITEND (reference sequence). The V and J ends lost 1 base and 0 bases, in that order; junction bases with no gene match: 4. CDR3 in amino acids: CASSIIWGASQNTLYF. The sequenced part of the CDR3 DNA is TGTGCCAGCAGTATAATCTGGGGGGCTAGTCAAAAC. Full variable domain (outside the CDR3, taken from reference TRBV19 and TRBJ2-4): GGIITQTPKFLIGQEGQKLTLKCQQNFNHDTMYWYRQDSGKGLRLIYYSITENDLQKGDLSEGYDASREKKSSFSLTVTSAQKNEMAVFLCASSIIWGASQNTLYFGAGTRLSVL.

In this sample, this clone turned up a few times. Each gene name is a mouse one. The DNA ends 4 residues before the CDR3 does, and the rest of the CDR3 is filled in from the germline J gene. The J gene is TRBJ1-1, the V gene TRBV13-3, with TRBD1 identical over 7 bases. This CDR3 region has 14 residues. Unmatched junction bases numbered 4, after V lost 2 bases and J lost 3 bases. Germline V gene lookup returns CDR1 NNHDY and CDR2 SYVADS. CDR3 bases read: TGTGCCAGCAGTGACGTGGGGACAGACACA. Protein sequence: CASSDVGTDT. The full CDR3 protein reads CASSDVGTDTEVFF.

This clone was counted between two and nine times. The gene names given are mouse names. The sequence runs out 4 residues before the end of the CDR3; the remainder is reconstructed from the germline J gene. The gene calls are TRBV1 and TRBJ2-5, with a possible D match to TRBD1 (7 bases). The CDR3 loop spans 14 amino acids. The germline V gene encodes CDR1 NSQYPW and CDR2 LRSPGD (reference sequence). CDR3 DNA (partial): TGCACCTGCAGTGCAAGGGGGCGAGGGGAC. Protein: CTCSARGRGD. The entire CDR3 sequence reads CTCSARGRGDTQYF.

This clone was seen a handful of times. Genes here carry mouse names. The read terminates 4 residues ahead of where the CDR3 ends, so the germline J gene completes it. This chain connects TRBV1 to TRBJ1-4; possibly TRBD1 for D (6 bases). V lost 0 bases and J lost 2, with 13 bases in between. The CDR3 loop spans 17 amino acids. Germline V gives CDR1 NSQYPW, CDR2 LRSPGD (reference sequence). Incomplete CDR3 DNA: TGCACCTGCAGTGCAGATCTAGGACAGAAATCCAACGAA. As protein: CTCSADLGQKSNE. The entire CDR3 protein reads CTCSADLGQKSNERLFF.

This clone was recorded a few times. All gene names here are mouse names. The CDR3 end is not reached by the read, which stops 4 residues before it; the germline J gene fills it in. This chain uses TRBV13-3 with TRBJ2-1; TRBD2 aligns across 8 bases. Germline trimming cut 1 base from V and 4 bases from J; bases unmatched to any gene: 7. Germline CDR1 and CDR2: NNHDY and SYVADS. The CDR3 is 16 amino acids. The CDR3 loop reads CASSDRGAGGYAEQFF. CDR3 bases read: TGTGCCAGCAGTGATAGAGGGGCTGGGGGGTATGCT.

Remarks on this clone: Gene names are mouse gene names. The CDR3 is cut off 4 residues early in the read; its end comes from the germline J gene. This CDR3 is also generated by other DNA sequences in the sample. V usage is TRBV19 and J usage is TRBJ2-7, with 11 positions matching TRBD2. The germline V gene has CDR1 FNHDT and CDR2 SITEND (reference sequence). The trim removed 6 bases at V and 2 bases at J, leaving 4 bases unmatched. The CDR3 extends over 14 amino acids. CDR3 protein: CASTLTGGAYEQYF. Incomplete CDR3 DNA: TGTGCCAGCACCTTGACTGGGGGGGCCTAT.

Note on this clone: Genes and germline come from the mouse. The observed sequence ends 4 residues before the CDR3 terminus, with the missing tail filled in from the germline J gene. The chain joins TRBV13-3 to TRBJ2-5, with D possibly being TRBD2 (6 bases). Germline V gene lookup returns CDR1 NNHDY and CDR2 SYVADS. The CDR3 runs 13 residues. CDR3 region: CASTHWDRDTQYF. Partial CDR3 DNA: TGTGCCAGCACCCACTGGGATCGGGAC.

Details on this clone: Mouse gene names and germline throughout. The missing CDR3 end, 4 residues past where the read stops, is filled in from the germline J gene. This rearrangement joins TRBV5 to TRBJ2-1, with D perhaps TRBD1 (6 bases). Trimming removed 2 bases from V and 4 bases from J, with 9 bases in between. The CDR3 contains 14 residues. Germline-derived CDR1 and CDR2 are LGHNA and YNLKQL (reference sequence). The sequenced CDR3 bases are TGTGCCAGCAGCCAAAAGGGGGATTATGCT. Encoded protein: CASSQKGDYA. The entire CDR3 sequence reads CASSQKGDYAEQFF.

About this clone itself: At residue 11, TCRdb's protein disagrees with the DNA translation; the protein shown here derives from the DNA. The listed genes are named as in mouse. The read ends 3 residues before the CDR3 terminus; that terminus is restored from the germline J gene. The chain joins TRBV1 to TRBJ1-6, with no clear D. TRBJ1-6 is designated an ORF whose function remains uncertain. With 2 bases removed from V and 2 bases from J, the gap between germline ends came to 4 bases. Germline V gene sequence: CDR1 NSQYPW, CDR2 LRSPGD (reference sequence). The CDR3 is made up of 14 amino acids. The CDR3 loop is CTCSANTYNSPLYF. The CDR3 bases that were read are TGCACCTGCAGTGCAAACACCTATAATTCGCCC.

This clone was recorded a few times. The gene names given are mouse names. The read comes to an end 4 residues before the CDR3 does, leaving the germline J gene to fill in the end. V and J are TRBV13-1 and TRBJ2-1; 10 bases match TRBD2. The CDR3 totals 16 residues. CDR1 and CDR2 from the germline V gene are NSHNY and SYGAGN. The trim removed 3 bases at V and 1 base at J, leaving 4 bases unmatched. CDR3 region: CASSGPTGGNYAEQFF. The CDR3 bases that were read are TGTGCCAGCAGTGGCCCGACTGGGGGGAACTATGCT.

As regards this clone: Each gene name is a mouse one. The read comes to an end 4 residues before the CDR3 does, leaving the germline J gene to fill in the end. V usage is TRBV13-3 and J usage is TRBJ2-3; TRBD2 agrees at 11 bases. The trim removed 1 base at V and 3 bases at J, leaving 4 bases unmatched. The CDR3 extends over 16 amino acids. Germline V gives CDR1 NNHDY, CDR2 SYVADS. This CDR3 is CASSDLLGGRAETLYF. The CDR3 bases that were read are TGTGCCAGCAGTGATCTACTGGGGGGGCGAGCAGAA.

This clone was counted only a few times. Genes and germline are mouse. The read gets to within 4 residues of the CDR3 end, and the germline J gene fills in the rest. The chain recombines TRBV1 with TRBJ2-7; 9 bases line up with TRBD2. CDR3 length: 15 amino acids. In germline, CDR1 is NSQYPW, CDR2 LRSPGD (reference sequence). The CDR3 loop reads CTCSAARDWDYEQYF. The CDR3 bases that were read are TGCACCTGCAGTGCAGCCCGGGACTGGGATTAT. The full variable domain, with the rest looked up from reference TRBV1 and TRBJ2-7, is VTLLEQNPRWRLVPRGQAVNLRCILKNSQYPWMSWYQQDLQKQLQWLFTLRSPGDKEVKSLPGADYLATRVTDTELRLQVANMSQGRTLYCTCSAARDWDYEQYFGPGTRLTVL.

Regarding this clone: Gene names are the mouse ones. The read finishes 4 residues shy of the CDR3 end, and the germline J gene is used to complete it. The gene calls are TRBV13-3 and TRBJ2-7; 10 positions match TRBD2. The CDR3 runs to 17 residues. V lost 2 bases and J lost 3; bases outside the gene matches: 11. The V gene's germline CDR1 is NNHDY and CDR2 SYVADS. The part of the CDR3 DNA that was read is TGTGCCAGCAGTGAGAAGGGCTGGGGGGGCCCCCTCTAT. This sequence encodes CASSEKGWGGPLY. In full, the CDR3 reads CASSEKGWGGPLYEQYF.

There are a few counts of this clone. The gene names here belong to mouse. The CDR3 end lies 4 residues beyond the end of the read and is filled in from the germline J gene. The chain combines TRBV31 with TRBJ2-7; 9 bases are shared with TRBD1. The J segment lost 0 bases and the V segment lost 3 bases, leaving 3 bases of the junction unmatched. This CDR3 has 14 amino acids. Germline CDR1 reads GKSSPN; CDR2 reads SITVG. The CDR3 is CAWRGQGSSYEQYF. The DNA read from the CDR3 is TGTGCCTGGAGAGGACAGGGGAGCTCCTAT.

This clone was counted ten times or more. Genes and germline are mouse. The CDR3: CASSDSPSNTGQLYF. Incomplete CDR3 DNA: TGTGCCAGCAGTGACAGCCCTTCAAACACCGGG. The rearrangement uses TRBV13-3 and TRBJ2-2; no firm D call. The CDR3 is cut off 4 residues early in the read; its end comes from the germline J gene. Looked up from germline, CDR1 is NNHDY and CDR2 is SYVADS. V was trimmed by 2 bases and J by 0 bases, leaving 8 bases between them. The CDR3 runs to 15 residues.

As concerns this clone: Gene and germline names: mouse. The read comes to an end 4 residues before the CDR3 does, leaving the germline J gene to fill in the end. The chain employs TRBV1 and TRBJ2-2; TRBD1 aligns across 7 bases. This CDR3 has 17 amino acids. V was pared by 0 bases and J by 2 bases, with 6 bases of the junction left unmatched. The germline V gene has CDR1 NSQYPW and CDR2 LRSPGD (reference sequence). CDR3 DNA, as far as it was read: TGCACCTGCAGTGCAGATCAGGGCAGGGGGAACACCGGG. It is translated as CTCSADQGRGNTG. The whole CDR3 protein is CTCSADQGRGNTGQLYF. Based on the CDR3 plus reference TRBV1 and TRBJ2-2, the full variable domain is VTLLEQNPRWRLVPRGQAVNLRCILKNSQYPWMSWYQQDLQKQLQWLFTLRSPGDKEVKSLPGADYLATRVTDTELRLQVANMSQGRTLYCTCSADQGRGNTGQLYFGEGSKLTVL.

There are a few counts of this clone. Genes and germline come from the mouse. From the germline J gene comes the end of the CDR3, since the read stops 4 residues before it. V gene TRBV13-2 combines with J gene TRBJ1-4; D not resolved. This CDR3 comprises 14 residues. The germline gives CDR1 NNHNN, CDR2 SYGAGS (reference sequence). V gave up 2 bases and J gave up 2 bases, with 7 bases separating them. The covered CDR3 bases are TGTGCCAGCGGTGAAGGACTCTCCAACGAA. Residues: CASGEGLSNE. The whole CDR3 region reads CASGEGLSNERLFF.

This clone was detected a few times. At residue 14, the TCRdb amino acid sequence and the translated nucleotide sequence differ, so the protein here is the DNA translation. Gene names follow the mouse nomenclature. Sequencing ends 3 residues short of the CDR3 end; the germline J gene provides the rest. V is TRBV13-3 and J is TRBJ1-6; tentative D call: TRBD1 (6 bases). TRBJ1-6 is known as an ORF, though its function is uncertain. The germline V gene encodes CDR1 NNHDY and CDR2 SYVADS. The CDR3 totals 17 residues. V was trimmed by 0 bases and J by 0 bases, leaving 10 bases between them. This CDR3 reads CASSDAAGVSYNSPLYF. The DNA read from the CDR3 is TGTGCCAGCAGTGATGCGGCAGGGGTTTCCTATAATTCGCCC.